This record concerns one T cell receptor beta chain sequence. What it recognizes is unknown. The sample comes from a study of long-term antiretroviral therapy in people with HIV. CDR1 is SGHDN, CDR2 FVKESK, per germline. This CDR3 is 13 amino acids long. V was cut by 2 bases and J by 5 bases, with 6 bases left in between. Sequencing used immunoSEQ v3.0 at survey level. Clones were read by immunoSEQ multiplex PCR, and TCRdb kept only the in-frame ones, dropping some. The sample gives about 30,000 clones, more than 85% of which show up once; about 6.4% is in the top ten. Findings and limits, study-wide: Blood specimens, gathered between 2004 and 2017, were possibly obtained under older ART regimens.

The sequence was obtained from a woman aged 35 to 49 with HIV. This chain connects TRBV14 to TRBJ2-2; D possibly corresponds to TRBD1 (6 bases). Sequences were derived from unsorted PBMCs, sampled around 6.5 years after starting antiretroviral therapy. CDR3 DNA sequence: TGTGCCAGCAGCCAACAGGGGACCGGGGAGCTGTTTTTT. Protein: CASSQQGTGELFF.